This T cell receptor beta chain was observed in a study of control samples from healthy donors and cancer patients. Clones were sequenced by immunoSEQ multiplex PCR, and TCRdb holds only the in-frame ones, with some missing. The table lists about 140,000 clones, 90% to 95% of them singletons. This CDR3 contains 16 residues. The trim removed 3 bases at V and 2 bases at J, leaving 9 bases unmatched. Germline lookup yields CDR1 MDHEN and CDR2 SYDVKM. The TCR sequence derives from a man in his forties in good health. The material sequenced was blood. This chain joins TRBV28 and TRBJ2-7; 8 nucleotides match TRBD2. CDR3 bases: TGTGCCAGCAGTTTCCCAATTGTAGCGGGGACCTACGAGCAGTACTTC. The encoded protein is CASSFPIVAGTYEQYF.